The clone carrying this TCR beta chain was detected many times. The antigen is unknown. RNA transcripts served as the template for amplifying TCR beta CDR3 regions. Using the HTBI primer set, a first-round RT-PCR was run on the TCR CDR3. One entry per CDR3 protein, called by TCRdb with MiXCR from the multiplex PCR reads. The sample records about 210,000 distinct CDR3 sequences, around 18% being singletons. Any patient presenting with uncontrolled infection, other autoimmune disease, pregnancy or lactation was left out. Used for diagnoses were clinical symptoms, serum thyroxine and TRAb, thyroid ultrasound and orbital computed tomography. Germline CDR1 and CDR2: LGHDT and YNNKEL (reference sequence). The CDR3 runs 14 residues. Deletions cut 4 bases from V and 7 bases from J, with 16 bases between. The sample is drawn from a study of T cells in Graves' hyperthyroidism and ophthalmopathy. Study-wide results and caveats: Most thyroid clonotypes with frequency above 0.001 were detected in blood.

The sample consisted of blood. The clonotype originates from a man aged 40-49 years with Graves' hyperthyroidism. The gene calls are TRBV3-1 and TRBJ1-1; D is unclear. The CDR3 DNA sequence: TGTGCCAGCAGCCGAACGGACCGCCTGAGTGAAGCTTTCTTT. Translating it yields CASSRTDRLSEAFF.